These 21 T cell receptor beta chains originate from one sample sequenced in a study of T cells in Graves' hyperthyroidism and ophthalmopathy. Amplification of TCR beta CDR3 regions used RNA as the template. The HTBI set primed first-round TCR CDR3 RT-PCR. TCRdb processed the multiplex PCR reads anew with MiXCR; each CDR3 protein has one entry. This sample has about 180,000 distinct CDR3 sequences, with approximately 15% found just once. The sequenced sample was blood. The receptors were gathered from a woman in her fifties or sixties with Graves' hyperthyroidism.

This clonotype was picked up many times. This sequence joins TRBV7-8 and TRBJ2-5; tentatively, D is TRBD1 (6 bases). Germline V CDR1 and CDR2: SGHVS, FQNEAQ. The V end lost 4 bases, the J end lost 5 bases, and 14 bases lay between the germline ends. This CDR3 spans 14 amino acids. CDR3 loop: CASSYPDSRETQYF. The CDR3 DNA is TGTGCCAGCAGCTACCCGGACAGCCGGGAGACCCAGTACTTC.

In the case of this clonotype: The junction shows a germline mismatch at one end, possibly a read error. The chain has TRBV2 and TRBJ1-1; no firm D call. Germline CDR1 is SNHLY and CDR2 is FYNNEI. This CDR3 is built from 15 residues. The CDR3 loop reads CACSKYGSLDTEAFF. The DNA of the CDR3 is TGTGCCTGCAGTAAATATGGCAGTTTGGACACTGAAGCTTTCTTT.

This clonotype was recorded at least ten times. V usage is TRBV5-1 and J usage is TRBJ2-1; 9 bases agree with TRBD2. V was clipped by 0 bases and J by 3 bases; unmatched bases: 1. Germline loops: CDR1 SGHRS, CDR2 YFSETQ. CDR3 length: 15 residues. The CDR3 bases are TGCGCCAGCAGCTTGGGCGGGGGGGTCTACAATGAGCAGTTCTTC. As protein: CASSLGGGVYNEQFF.

This clonotype was seen at least ten times. The V and J genes are TRBV28 and TRBJ1-1; 12 nucleotides line up with TRBD1. Germline CDR1 and CDR2: MDHEN and SYDVKM. Trimming cost V 6 bases and J 11 bases; bases outside gene matches: 7. The CDR3 consists of 13 residues. The CDR3 is CASSRGQGARAFF. The CDR3 region has the DNA TGTGCCAGCAGCCGGGGACAGGGGGCGAGGGCTTTCTTT. Full variable domain (rest looked up from reference TRBV28 and TRBJ1-1): DVKVTQSSRYLVKRTGEKVFLECVQDMDHENMFWYRQDPGLGLRLIYFSYDVKMKEKGDIPEGYSVSREKKERFSLILESASTNQTSMYLCASSRGQGARAFFGQGTRLTVV.

This clonotype was detected many times. This chain joins TRBV11-2 and TRBJ2-2; D gene unclear. The V end was cut by 2 bases, the J end by 2 bases, with 12 bases between. The CDR3 sequence is 16 residues long. CDR1 and CDR2 from the germline V gene are SGHAT and FQNNGV. The CDR3 DNA sequence: TGTGCCAGCAGCTTACCTGTGGGTCCCAACACCGGGGAGCTGTTTTTT. Translating it yields CASSLPVGPNTGELFF.

This clonotype came up many times. This rearrangement joins TRBV2 to TRBJ2-1, with 12 bases that match TRBD2. Trimming removed 5 bases from V and 3 bases from J; junction bases left unmatched: 2. This CDR3 region has 15 residues. Per the germline V gene, CDR1 is SNHLY and CDR2 is FYNNEI. The CDR3 coding sequence is TGTGCCAGCAGTCGGACTAGCGGGGTCTACAATGAGCAGTTCTTC. It is translated as CASSRTSGVYNEQFF.

The chain links TRBV7-3 to TRBJ1-3, with D possibly being TRBD1 (5 bases). This CDR3 is 13 amino acids long. V was trimmed by 5 bases and J by 8 bases, leaving 13 bases between them. CDR1 is SGHTA and CDR2 is FQGTGA in the germline V gene. CDR3 sequence: CASSRGAGDTIYF. CDR3 in DNA: TGTGCCAGCAGCCGTGGGGCCGGAGACACCATATATTTT. Filled out from reference TRBV7-3 and TRBJ1-3, the complete variable domain reads GAGVSQTPSNKVTEKGKYVELRCDPISGHTALYWYRQSLGQGPEFLIYFQGTGAADDSGLPNDRFFAVRPEGSVSTLKIQRTERGDSAVYLCASSRGAGDTIYFGEGSWLTVV.

This clonotype has a count of ten or more. This chain joins TRBV6-2 or TRBV6-3 and TRBJ1-5; TRBD1 is a possible D gene (6 bases). V shed 2 bases and J shed 3 bases, with 14 bases lying between them. This CDR3 comprises 16 residues. Per the germline V gene, CDR1 is MNHEY and CDR2 is SVGEGT. As DNA, the CDR3 is TGTGCCAGCAGTTACCTGGACAGTGCTTTCAATCAGCCCCAGCATTTT. This sequence encodes CASSYLDSAFNQPQHF.

This clonotype turned up a few times. The chain is built from TRBV28 and TRBJ2-5; TRBD1 might be the D (5 bases). CDR3 length: 14 amino acids. Germline V lookup: CDR1 MDHEN, CDR2 SYDVKM. V lost 1 base and J 8 bases, leaving 14 bases between the germline ends. CDR3 bases: TGTGCCAGCAGTTTATCCGTGCCAGGGTTTACCCAGTACTTC. Protein sequence: CASSLSVPGFTQYF.

Note on this clonotype: It may be a read error: a sequence one base away is much more abundant. The rearrangement links TRBV20-1 to TRBJ1-2; TRBD1 agrees at 7 bases. Germline V lookup: CDR1 DFQATT, CDR2 SNEGSKA (reference sequence). There are 13 residues in the CDR3. The CDR3 reads CNANRGPSYGYTF. Written as DNA, the CDR3 is TGCAATGCTAATAGGGGGCCGAGCTATGGCTACACCTTC.

This clonotype has ten or more counts. This rearrangement joins TRBV10-3 to TRBJ2-3; a weak D match, TRBD1 (6 bases). This CDR3 has 16 amino acids. The ends were cut back, 3 bases at V and 1 base at J, with 14 bases in the middle. The V gene's germline CDR1 is ENHRY and CDR2 SYGVKD. The DNA for the CDR3 is TGTGCCATCAGTGACCTCACAGAGGGGGGCACAGATACGCAGTATTTT. Its translation: CAISDLTEGGTDTQYF.

The rearrangement links TRBV19 to TRBJ2-7; the D is unclear. Trimming took off 3 bases at V and 5 bases at J, with 8 bases between the two ends. Germline V gene data show CDR1 as LNHDA and CDR2 as SQIVND (reference sequence). The CDR3 runs to 12 residues. In DNA form, the CDR3 reads TGTGCCAGTAGTATGAGTGTCCACGAGCAGTACTTC. It encodes CASSMSVHEQYF. The variable domain in full, with the rest retrieved from reference TRBV19 and TRBJ2-7, is DGGITQSPKYLFRKEGQNVTLSCEQNLNHDAMYWYRQDPGQGLRLIYYSQIVNDFQKGDIAEGYSVSREKKESFPLTVTSAQKNPTAFYLCASSMSVHEQYFGPGTRLTVT.

Comment on this clonotype: A much larger clone is a single base away; this may be a read error. The chain combines TRBV6-9 with TRBJ1-2; 7 nucleotides line up with TRBD1. Germline values: CDR1 MNHGY, CDR2 SVAAGI. The CDR3 sequence is 14 residues long. The CDR3 sequence is CASSYLTGDYVYTF. Written as DNA, the CDR3 is TGTGCCAGCAGTTACCTCACAGGGGACTATGTCTACACCTTC.

V and J are TRBV20-1 and TRBJ1-5; no clear D. V was trimmed by 0 bases and J by 4 bases, leaving 13 bases between them. From germline, CDR1 is DFQATT and CDR2 SNEGSKA (reference sequence). This CDR3 is built from 15 residues. CDR3 nucleotides: TGCAGTGCTAGAGAAATCCCGCGCGGGAATCAGCCCCAGCATTTT. Translation gives CSAREIPRGNQPQHF.

This clonotype has at least ten counts. The chain has TRBV29-1 and TRBJ2-7; D is tentatively TRBD1 or TRBD2 (5 bases each). The CDR3 totals 14 residues. The ends were cut back, 4 bases at V and 5 bases at J, with 18 bases in the middle. Germline CDR1 SQVTM, CDR2 ANQGSEA. DNA for the CDR3: TGCAGCGTTGCCAGGGAAGGGACCTTGGACGAGCAGTACTTC. Its protein product is CSVAREGTLDEQYF.

At least ten counts were recorded for this clonotype. V is TRBV28 and J is TRBJ2-5; the D gene is possibly TRBD1 (5 bases). The germline V gene encodes CDR1 MDHEN and CDR2 SYDVKM. The CDR3 runs 13 residues. V was cut by 5 bases and J by 5 bases, with 12 bases left in between. The CDR3 protein is CASSPRVIETQYF. The CDR3 DNA reads as TGTGCCAGCAGTCCCAGGGTGATCGAGACCCAGTACTTC.

This clonotype was recorded many times. The chain is built from TRBV7-2 and TRBJ2-3; 7 nucleotides line up with TRBD2. The length of the CDR3 is 12 residues. Looked up from germline, CDR1 is SGHTA and CDR2 is FQGNSA. V lost 6 bases, J lost 12 bases, and 9 bases stayed unmatched. The CDR3 here is CASSFPGLLQYF. The CDR3 DNA reads as TGTGCCAGCAGTTTTCCGGGACTATTACAGTATTTT.

This clonotype was found many times. The chain joins TRBV12-3 or TRBV12-4 to TRBJ2-7; D unclear. The CDR3 covers 14 residues. The V gene lost 5 bases and the J gene lost 7 bases, with 18 bases spanning the gap. The CDR3 reads CASSNPDPLREQYF. CDR3 nucleotides: TGTGCCAGCAGTAACCCTGACCCACTCCGAGAGCAGTACTTC.

This clonotype was observed many times. This rearrangement joins TRBV27 to TRBJ1-2, with D perhaps matching TRBD1 (5 bases). CDR1 and CDR2 from the germline V gene are MNHEY and SMNVEV (reference sequence). CDR3 length: 14 residues. V gave up 7 bases and J gave up 0 bases, with 12 bases separating them. CDR3 sequence: CASKQGYANYGYTF. In DNA form, the CDR3 reads TGTGCCAGCAAGCAGGGATACGCTAACTATGGCTACACCTTC.

This chain links TRBV29-1 with TRBJ1-2; D is unresolved. Trimming pared 4 bases from V and 6 bases from J, leaving 15 bases between. This CDR3 spans 13 amino acids. Germline CDR1 SQVTM, CDR2 ANQGSEA. The DNA for the CDR3 is TGCAGCGTTGGTGATGGGGTGTATGATGGCTACACCTTC. Protein: CSVGDGVYDGYTF.

This clonotype was observed many times. This sequence joins TRBV29-1 and TRBJ2-1; 7 bases are shared with TRBD2. The germline V gene has CDR1 SQVTM and CDR2 ANQGSEA. The CDR3 length is 14 residues. V dropped 8 bases and J dropped 4; count of bases not matched to a gene: 11. CDR3 residues: CSSRLGGSYNEQFF. The DNA for the CDR3 is TGCAGCTCACGGCTGGGGGGGTCGTACAATGAGCAGTTCTTC.